This is a list of T cell receptor beta chains from one sample in a study of blood T cells in healthy people across ages. MiXCR was run by TCRdb on the 5' RACE reads, yielding one entry per CDR3 protein. The table records about 1.1 million distinct CDR3 sequences, around two fifths of them present only once. The sequencing input was blood. These receptors all come from a young man in good health. Both conserved end residues are part of each CDR3. The order of the fields is J gene, D gene, clone size, V gene, CDR3 protein, CDR3 DNA. D genes are given only for firm matches. Expanded clones get a size class; other rows say once, few or many, or leave the size out.

TRBJ1-2	.	.	TRBV7-2	CASSLRSGQGNGYTF	TGTGCCAGCAGCTTACGTTCCGGGCAGGGAAATGGCTACACCTTC
TRBJ2-1	.	.	TRBV28	CASKNSGTNSYNEQFF	TGTGCCAGCAAAAACTCCGGGACAAACTCCTACAATGAGCAGTTCTTC
TRBJ1-2	.	.	TRBV10-3	CVISESQLTNYGYTF	TGTGTCATCAGTGAGTCTCAGTTAACTAACTATGGCTACACCTTC
TRBJ2-2	.	.	TRBV5-1	CASSSTLTDGELFF	TGCGCCAGCAGCTCTACCCTCACCGACGGGGAGCTGTTTTTT
TRBJ2-3	.	.	TRBV12-3/TRBV12-4	CASRGNSGADTQYF	TGTGCCAGCAGGGGGAATAGCGGCGCAGATACGCAGTATTTT
TRBJ1-2	.	few	TRBV20-1	CSAFGPNYGYTF	TGCAGTGCTTTTGGTCCCAACTATGGCTACACCTTC
TRBJ1-5	.	once	TRBV6-5	CTSSYSTRVLYSNQPQHF	TGTACCAGCAGTTACTCGACCAGGGTCCTTTATAGCAATCAGCCCCAGCATTTT
TRBJ1-2	.	.	TRBV27	CASSLRAGTRDYGYTF	TGTGCCAGCAGTTTAAGGGCAGGGACTCGGGACTATGGCTACACCTTC
TRBJ2-3	.	.	TRBV3-1	CVSGGPTDTQYF	TGTGTCTCCGGGGGCCCCACAGATACGCAGTATTTT
TRBJ1-6	.	few	TRBV6-6	CASSSGPGSHSSLHF	TGTGCCAGCAGCAGCGGACCGGGGAGTCATTCATCCCTCCACTTT
TRBJ1-2	TRBD1	.	TRBV25-1	CASSEWGSGGHYGYTF	TGTGCCAGCAGTGAATGGGGGTCAGGGGGACACTATGGCTACACCTTC
TRBJ2-1	.	many	TRBV12-3/TRBV12-4	CASSWDNEQFF	TGTGCCAGCAGCTGGGACAATGAGCAGTTCTTC
TRBJ1-2	TRBD1	.	TRBV6-5	CASSRTGRHYGYTF	TGTGCCAGCAGTCGGACAGGGCGGCACTATGGCTACACCTTC
TRBJ2-7	.	.	TRBV4-1	CASSQDLAVYEQYF	TGCGCCAGCAGCCAAGATCTGGCAGTTTACGAGCAGTACTTC